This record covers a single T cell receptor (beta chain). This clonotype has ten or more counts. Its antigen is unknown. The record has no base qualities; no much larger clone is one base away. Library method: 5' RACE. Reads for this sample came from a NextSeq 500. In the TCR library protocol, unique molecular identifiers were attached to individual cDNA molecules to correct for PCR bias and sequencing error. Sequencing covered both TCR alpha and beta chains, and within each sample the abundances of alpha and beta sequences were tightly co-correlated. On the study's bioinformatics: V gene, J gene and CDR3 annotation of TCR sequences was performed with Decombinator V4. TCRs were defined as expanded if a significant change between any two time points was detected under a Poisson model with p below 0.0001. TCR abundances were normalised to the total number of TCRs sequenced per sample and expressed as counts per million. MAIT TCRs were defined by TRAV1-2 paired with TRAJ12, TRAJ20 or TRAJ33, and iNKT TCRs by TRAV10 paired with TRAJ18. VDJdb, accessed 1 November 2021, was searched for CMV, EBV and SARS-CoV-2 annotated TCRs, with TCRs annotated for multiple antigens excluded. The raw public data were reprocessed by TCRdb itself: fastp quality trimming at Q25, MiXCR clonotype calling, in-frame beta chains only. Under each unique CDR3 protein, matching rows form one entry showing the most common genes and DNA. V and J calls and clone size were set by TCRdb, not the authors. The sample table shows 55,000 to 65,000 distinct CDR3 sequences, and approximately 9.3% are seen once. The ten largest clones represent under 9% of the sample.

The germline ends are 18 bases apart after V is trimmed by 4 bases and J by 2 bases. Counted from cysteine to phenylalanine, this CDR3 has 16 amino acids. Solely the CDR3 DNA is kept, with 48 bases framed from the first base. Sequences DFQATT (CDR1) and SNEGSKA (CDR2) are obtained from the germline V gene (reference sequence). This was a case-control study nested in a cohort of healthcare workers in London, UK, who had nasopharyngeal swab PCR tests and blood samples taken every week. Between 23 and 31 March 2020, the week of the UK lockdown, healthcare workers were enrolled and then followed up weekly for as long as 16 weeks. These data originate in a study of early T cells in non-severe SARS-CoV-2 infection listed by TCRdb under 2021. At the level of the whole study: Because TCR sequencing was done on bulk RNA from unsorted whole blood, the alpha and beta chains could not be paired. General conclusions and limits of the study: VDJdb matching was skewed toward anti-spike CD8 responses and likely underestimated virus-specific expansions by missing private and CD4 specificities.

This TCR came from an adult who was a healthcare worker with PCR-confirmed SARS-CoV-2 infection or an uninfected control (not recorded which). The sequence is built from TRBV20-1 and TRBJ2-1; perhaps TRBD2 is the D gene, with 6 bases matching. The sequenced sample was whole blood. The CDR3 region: CSAKGSVAATYNEQFF. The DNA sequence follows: TGCAGTGCTAAAGGGTCGGTAGCGGCTACCTACAATGAGCAGTTCTTC.